A single TCR beta chain is shown here with its context. Its antigen is not identified. At one end the junction does not follow the germline gene, possibly because of a read error. The data originate from a study of Graves' ophthalmopathy and Graves' hyperthyroidism. On the study more broadly: If no ophthalmopathy appeared within 18 months of follow-up, hyperthyroidism was termed stable. The study's findings and limits: Among thyroid clonotypes expanded above 0.001 frequency, most also appeared in blood. Researchers report that a 13-signature model separated ophthalmopathy from stable hyperthyroidism, posting less than 90% sensitivity and about 80% specificity.

The CDR3 runs 16 residues. Germline assignment: CDR1 SEHNR and CDR2 FQNEAQ (reference sequence). The hyperthyroidism patients had a new diagnosis of under 2 months' duration and were aged 18 to 65. RNA transcripts were the template, and TCR beta CDR3 regions were amplified from them. HTBI primers were employed in first-round RT-PCR, then a second-round multiplex PCR followed. A single record per CDR3 protein comes from TCRdb applying MiXCR to the multiplex PCR reads. The sample includes about 550,000 distinct CDR3 sequences, just under 40% of them seen just once. This receptor was obtained from an adult man with Graves' hyperthyroidism. The rearrangement uses TRBV7-9 and TRBJ2-7, with D maybe TRBD2 (6 bases). Sequencing was performed on peripheral blood or thyroid tissue (not recorded which). CDR3 in DNA: TGCGCCAGCAGCTTGGTCCCCGGGAGCGCATCCTACGAGCAGTACTTC. Its translation: CASSLVPGSASYEQYF.